This T cell receptor beta chain was found in a study of neoadjuvant anti-PD-1 for oral cavity cancer. Overall study context: Around day 43, patients without progression received a fourth nivolumab dose before surgery.

Time point given: after neoadjuvant nivolumab, at surgical resection. Blood libraries mostly used about 500 ng genomic DNA, six replicates each. Here immunoSEQ multiplex PCR was the method, and the copy in TCRdb shows in-frame clones only, minus some. The data contain 12,000 or so clones, 71% of them singletons. The length of the CDR3 is 14 residues. Trimming shortened V by 4 bases and J by 2 bases, and 12 bases separated the two germline ends. CDR1 ENHRY and CDR2 SYGVKD come from the germline V gene. This sample comprised PBMCs, obtained after nivolumab (anti-PD-1) treatment. The sequence was collected from a person aged 40 to 85 with oral cavity squamous cell carcinoma. V gene TRBV10-3 combines with J gene TRBJ2-7, with a tentative D call TRBD1 (6 bases). CDR3 residues: CAISAGQQPYEQYF. The CDR3 DNA reads TGTGCCATCAGTGCCGGACAGCAACCCTACGAGCAGTACTTC.